Listed here are 26 T cell receptor beta chains from one sample, sequenced in a study of tumor-infiltrating lymphocytes in primary liver carcinoma. Joint extraction of RNA and DNA used about 17-30 mg of bulk tissue that was unsorted. Synthesis of TCR beta cDNA was carried out from about 500 ng total RNA with a constant-region primer. Generation of the TCR beta libraries relied on three nested multiplex PCR rounds using slightly modified ARM-PCR. It was with TRBV1-TRBV30 forward primers and a C-beta reverse primer that the first two PCR rounds were run, at roughly 10 cycles each. TCRdb ran MiXCR on the multiplex PCR reads and lists one entry per CDR3 protein. The sample consists of about 210,000 distinct CDR3 sequences, around four fifths of them appearing once. What was sequenced was tumor tissue from primary liver carcinoma. The receptors come from a man aged 35-49 years with primary liver carcinoma and hepatitis B virus infection.

On this clonotype: A read error is possible here, since a much larger clone lies one base away. The rearrangement links TRBV9 to TRBJ2-7; D may be TRBD1 (6 bases). Germline assignment: CDR1 SGDLS and CDR2 YYNGEE. The CDR3 runs 15 residues. V lost 0 bases and J lost 4, with 14 bases in between. The CDR3 region has the DNA TGTGCCAGCAGCGTAGGGGACATGTCGACGTACGAGCAGTACTTC. It encodes CASSVGDMSTYEQYF.

This clonotype has only one observation. One junction end disagrees with the germline gene, perhaps due to a read error. This chain connects TRBV4-3 to TRBJ1-2, with 8 bases matching TRBD1. The CDR3 runs 14 residues. CDR1 and CDR2 (germline): LGHNA, YSLEER. The CDR3 DNA reads TGCGCCAACAGCTTCCAGGGGGCATGCTATGGCTACACCTTC. Protein sequence: CANSFQGACYGYTF.

A word on this clonotype: The conserved final phenylalanine or tryptophan is absent from the CDR3, which likely points to a read error. The CDR3 loop reads CASRSVAGGPESQYS. The CDR3 DNA follows: TGTGCCAGCAGATCCGTAGCGGGAGGGCCAGAGAGCCAGTACTCT. The chain joins TRBV5-4 to TRBJ2-5; 11 bases line up with TRBD2. From germline, CDR1 is SGHNT and CDR2 YYREEE (reference sequence). The CDR3 loop spans 15 amino acids.

Of note for this clonotype: Sequence at one end of the junction differs from germline and may be a read error. The gene calls are TRBV5-1 and TRBJ2-1; 8 bases fit TRBD2. There are 13 residues in the CDR3. Germline V gives CDR1 SGHRS, CDR2 YFSETQ. As DNA, the CDR3 is TGCGCCAGCAGCTCGACGGGACTAGTTGAGCGGTTCTTC. Amino acids: CASSSTGLVERFF.

In this sample, this clonotype turned up a few times. It may be a read error: a sequence one base away is much more abundant. J is TRBJ2-1 and V is TRBV6-2 or TRBV6-3; 7 bases line up with TRBD2. Germline V gene lookup returns CDR1 MNHEY and CDR2 SVGEGT. The CDR3 spans 15 residues. The V gene end was trimmed by 6 bases and the J gene end by 8 bases; junction bases not matched to a gene: 13. The CDR3 reads CASSIGPSGNDEQFF. CDR3 nucleotide sequence: TGTGCCAGCAGCATCGGACCAAGCGGGAACGATGAGCAGTTCTTC.

As for this clonotype: A junction end diverges from the germline sequence, so it may reflect a read error. V gene TRBV12-3 or TRBV12-4 combines with J gene TRBJ1-5, with 9 bases lining up with TRBD1. The CDR3 runs 16 residues. The CDR3: CASSTTPGQGDQPQHF. Written as DNA, the CDR3 is TGTGCCAGCAGTACAACTCCGGGACAGGGCGATCAGCCTCAGCATTTT.

Worth noting for this clonotype: With a much larger clone just one base away, this may be a read error. CDR3 bases: TGTGCCAGCAGCCGTACAGAGGGCGCTTCCTACGAGCAGTACTTC. Amino acid sequence: CASSRTEGASYEQYF. This chain links TRBV6-5 with TRBJ2-7; D possibly corresponds to TRBD2 (5 bases). This CDR3 region has 15 residues. V lost 6 bases, J lost 1 base, and 16 bases lay in between. CDR1 MNHEY and CDR2 SVGAGI come from the germline V gene.

This sequence joins TRBV7-2 and TRBJ1-2, with a possible D match to TRBD1 (6 bases). CDR1 SGHTA and CDR2 FQGNSA come from the germline V gene. The CDR3 covers 14 residues. With 5 bases removed from V and 6 bases from J, the gap between germline ends came to 16 bases. For the CDR3, the DNA is TGTGCCAGCAGCCCTCGGGGGCGCCAGCATGGCTACACCTTC. Its protein is CASSPRGRQHGYTF. Supplemented by reference TRBV7-2 and TRBJ1-2, the full variable domain reads GAGVSQSPSNKVTEKGKDVELRCDPISGHTALYWYRQSLGQGLEFLIYFQGNSAPDKSGLPSDRFSAERTGGSVSTLTIQRTQQEDSAVYLCASSPRGRQHGYTFGSGTRLTVV.

This chain connects TRBV30 to TRBJ1-1; 7 nucleotides agree with TRBD1. V lost 3 bases to trimming and J lost 4 bases; unmatched junction nucleotides: 11. The CDR3 runs to 15 residues. Per germline, CDR1 GTSNPN and CDR2 SVGIG (reference sequence). The chain's CDR3 is CAWRNDRTGTTEAFF. Here the CDR3 DNA reads TGTGCCTGGAGGAACGACAGGACAGGTACCACTGAAGCTTTCTTT.

On this clonotype: Given a much more abundant clone one base away, this may be a read error. The genes are TRBV28 and TRBJ1-6; D ambiguous. Germline loops: CDR1 MDHEN, CDR2 SYDVKM. The CDR3 spans 16 residues. CDR3 nucleotide sequence: TGTGCCAGCAGTTTTCTAGGGAGGGCCTATAATTCATCCCTCCACTTT. It yields the protein CASSFLGRAYNSSLHF.

The V call is TRBV6-1, the J call TRBJ2-1, with TRBD2 identical over 10 bases. CDR3 length equals 16 residues. The germline V gene has CDR1 MNHNS and CDR2 SASEGT. The V gene end was trimmed by 10 bases and the J gene end by 4 bases; junction bases not matched to a gene: 13. The chain's CDR3 is CAIRAIRTSGYNEQFF. The CDR3 region has the DNA TGTGCCATCAGGGCCATTCGGACTAGCGGTTACAATGAGCAGTTCTTC.

This clonotype appeared a few times. The V and J genes are TRBV7-9 and TRBJ2-7, with 7 bases aligning to TRBD2. The CDR3 contains 12 residues. V was clipped by 4 bases and J by 13 bases; unmatched bases: 10. Looked up from germline, CDR1 is SEHNR and CDR2 is FQNEAQ (reference sequence). The CDR3 DNA follows: TGTGCCAGCAGCTGGGCGGGGGACGGGCAATACTTC. Amino acid sequence: CASSWAGDGQYF.

Only a few counts were recorded for this clonotype. The junction differs from germline at one of its ends, possibly a read error. V is TRBV29-1 and J is TRBJ2-2; D possibly uses TRBD1 or TRBD2 (5 bases each). The CDR3 covers 13 residues. Looked up from germline, CDR1 is SQVTM and CDR2 is ANQGSEA. Written as DNA, the CDR3 is TGTAACGTAGGACAAGCGGTCACCGGGGAGCTGTTTTTT. Translated, it gives CNVGQAVTGELFF.

This chain links TRBV12-3 or TRBV12-4 with TRBJ2-2; 8 bases match TRBD2. This CDR3 has 14 residues. V lost 10 bases, J lost 9 bases, and 13 bases stayed unmatched. The CDR3 DNA is TGTGCCAACGGTAAGGGGACTAGTTACCGGGAGCTGTTTTTT. This translates into CANGKGTSYRELFF.

Concerning this clonotype itself: Its ends do not fully match the called genes, so a read error is possible. The rearrangement joins TRBV29-1 to TRBJ2-7, with 8 bases fitting TRBD1. The germline V gene has CDR1 SQVTM and CDR2 ANQGSEA. The CDR3 runs to 12 residues. DNA of the CDR3: TGTAGCGTGCTGACAGGGGCCCACGATCAGTACTTC. Amino acids: CSVLTGAHDQYF.

This clonotype was detected only a few times. A read error may produce the germline difference seen at one junction end. The chain uses TRBV5-1 and TRBJ2-5; a possible D gene is TRBD2 (6 bases). The CDR3 length is 15 residues. Germline CDR1 is SGHRS and CDR2 is YFSETQ. CDR3 nucleotides: TGCGCCAGCAGGCCATTGGGGGTCGGGGGAGAGACACAGTACTTC. This sequence encodes CASRPLGVGGETQYF.

The chain is built from TRBV7-9 and TRBJ2-2; no definite D call. CDR3 size: 16 residues. Trimming cost V 2 bases and J 5 bases, with 15 bases left between them. Germline V gene sequence: CDR1 SEHNR, CDR2 FQNEAQ (reference sequence). The CDR3 DNA is TGTGCCAGCAGCTTAATTCCTCAGGATTGGACCGGGGAGCTGTTTTTT. It encodes CASSLIPQDWTGELFF.

For this clonotype: This CDR3 is missing its conserved last phenylalanine or tryptophan, likely due to a read error. V and J are TRBV7-8 and TRBJ2-7; 12 bases line up with TRBD2. Germline V gene data show CDR1 as SGHVS and CDR2 as FQNEAQ. This CDR3 spans 18 amino acids. The CDR3 DNA reads as TGTACCAGCAGCCCTCGGACTAGCGGGACTATGAGGTCCTACGAGCAGTACTTA. This encodes CTSSPRTSGTMRSYEQYL.

This clonotype was seen once. This sequence joins TRBV29-1 and TRBJ2-3; 14 bases agree with TRBD2. The CDR3 runs to 14 residues. Germline V CDR1 and CDR2: SQVTM, ANQGSEA. This chain's CDR3 is CNVATSGRGVTQYF. Here the CDR3 DNA reads TGCAACGTCGCGACTAGCGGGAGGGGGGTTACGCAGTATTTT.

A word on this clonotype: Since no conserved phenylalanine or tryptophan closes the CDR3, a read error is the likely cause. J is TRBJ1-1 and V is TRBV6-2 or TRBV6-3, with D perhaps TRBD1 (5 bases). Germline CDR1 MNHEY, CDR2 SVGEGT. This CDR3 is built from 11 residues. This CDR3 is CAGSGGAEAFL. CDR3 in DNA: TGTGCCGGCAGTGGGGGAGCAGAAGCTTTCCTT.

Turning to this clonotype: The junction differs from germline at one of its ends, possibly a read error. This sequence joins TRBV24-1 and TRBJ2-2, with 9 bases that match TRBD1. In germline, CDR1 is KGHDR, CDR2 SFDVKD. The CDR3 contains 16 residues. The chain's CDR3 is CTTSDSGTGITEELFF. The CDR3 nucleotides are TGTACCACCAGTGATTCCGGGACAGGGATCACCGAGGAGCTGTTTTTT.

Comments on this clonotype: It is likely a read error, because the conserved phenylalanine at the end of the CDR3 is missing. No DNA is shown, since the ends of the CDR3 on it are uncertain; the CDR3 is the one TCRdb lists. The chain recombines TRBV29-1 with TRBJ2-3; TRBD1, the table's D call, lacks a check against the DNA. Germline V gives CDR1 SQVTM, CDR2 ANQGSEA. The length of the CDR3 is 12 amino acids, counting both ends. Here the CDR3 reads CSVGPRADTQYL.

Turning to this clonotype: Because the CDR3 is missing its conserved closing phenylalanine or tryptophan, this is likely a read error. It is unclear where the CDR3 begins or ends on the DNA, so no DNA is shown, and the CDR3 is as TCRdb lists it. The genes are TRBV4-1 and TRBJ2-1; the listed D gene, TRBD1, was not tested against the DNA. The germline V gene encodes CDR1 MGHRA and CDR2 YSYEKL. Termini included, the CDR3 measures 16 amino acids. The CDR3 region is CASSQLGTGSYNEKFL.

With regard to this clonotype: It is likely a read error, because the conserved phenylalanine at the end of the CDR3 is missing. The gene calls are TRBV29-1 and TRBJ2-1; no reliable D call. Germline lookup yields CDR1 SQVTM and CDR2 ANQGSEA. This CDR3 has 15 residues. Here the CDR3 DNA reads TGCAGGGTTGATCTTCCTAGGGCCAATACCAATGAGCAGTTCTTA. The encoded protein is CRVDLPRANTNEQFL.

This clonotype was observed many times. The V and J genes are TRBV6-5 and TRBJ2-7, with 7 bases fitting TRBD1. Germline V gene sequence: CDR1 MNHEY, CDR2 SVGAGI. The CDR3 contains 14 residues. J gave up 0 bases and V 6 bases, and 5 bases lay outside the gene matches. DNA for the CDR3: TGTGCCAGCAGACCGACAGGGACCTCCTACGAGCAGTACTTC. This codes for CASRPTGTSYEQYF.

The genes are TRBV11-2 and TRBJ2-4; TRBD1 might be the D (6 bases). In germline, CDR1 is SGHAT, CDR2 FQNNGV. CDR3 length: 15 amino acids. Trimming took 0 bases from V and 8 from J, leaving 14 bases between them. CDR3 loop: CASSLDGWGRDIQYF. CDR3 DNA: TGTGCCAGCAGCTTAGATGGTTGGGGGCGCGACATTCAGTACTTC.